One sample yielded the 29 T cell receptor beta chains listed below, sequenced in a study of OX40 agonist ivuxolimab in advanced cancers. The table came from immunoSEQ multiplex PCR; TCRdb's copy has only in-frame clones and leaves some out. In the table there are 66,000 or so clones, roughly 87% of which are singletons. The sequences come from CD4+ or CD8+ T cells sorted from blood, collected in a trial of the OX40 agonist ivuxolimab. The receptors stem from an adult with an advanced solid tumor such as melanoma, head and neck, liver or kidney cancer.

The rearrangement links TRBV25-1 to TRBJ1-5; a possible D gene is TRBD1 (6 bases). Trimming took 2 bases from V and 6 from J, leaving 8 bases between them. CDR1 is MGHDK and CDR2 is SYGVNS in the germline V gene. CDR3 length equals 13 residues. The CDR3 DNA follows: TGTGCCAGCAGTGAAGCCAGGGGTCAGCCCCAGCATTTT. It codes for CASSEARGQPQHF.

This chain uses TRBV10-3 with TRBJ2-1; D might be TRBD1 (6 bases). Germline assignment: CDR1 ENHRY and CDR2 SYGVKD. The germline V and J ends were trimmed by 10 bases and 6 bases, with 28 bases remaining between them. CDR3 length equals 17 residues. Here the CDR3 reads CATRVRTDQLGANEQFF. As DNA, the CDR3 is TGTGCCACCCGAGTTCGGACAGATCAACTGGGCGCCAATGAGCAGTTCTTC.

The CDR3 DNA is TGTGCCAGCACCAACCCCCGAAAGAACACTGAAGCTTTCTTT. Its translation is CASTNPRKNTEAFF. The chain uses TRBV28 and TRBJ1-1; D is unresolved. Trimming removed 7 bases at V and 1 base at J, with 13 bases between. This CDR3 has 14 residues. The germline gives CDR1 MDHEN, CDR2 SYDVKM.

The V and J genes are TRBV14 and TRBJ1-2; 10 bases are a match to TRBD1. Germline trimming cut 4 bases from V and 7 bases from J; bases unmatched to any gene: 6. The length of the CDR3 is 14 residues. Germline CDR1 reads SGHDN; CDR2 reads FVKESK. DNA of the CDR3: TGTGCCAGCAGCCGACGGACAGGGGGTCCTGGCTACACCTTC. Residues: CASSRRTGGPGYTF.

The rearrangement uses TRBV18 and TRBJ1-4; 7 nucleotides line up with TRBD1. The length of the CDR3 is 14 residues. With 1 base clipped from V and 4 bases from J, the junction kept 0 bases outside the gene matches. Germline V gives CDR1 KGHSH, CDR2 LQKENI. This chain's CDR3 is CASSPRQGNEKLFF. Here the CDR3 DNA reads TGTGCCAGCTCACCACGACAGGGTAATGAAAAACTGTTTTTT. Full variable domain (remainder filled in from reference TRBV18 and TRBJ1-4): NAGVMQNPRHLVRRRGQEARLRCSPMKGHSHVYWYRQLPEEGLKFMVYLQKENIIDESGMPKERFSAEFPKEGPSILRIQQVVRGDSAAYFCASSPRQGNEKLFFGSGTQLSVL.

CDR3 in amino acids: CASRLGPERYEQYF. The CDR3 nucleotides are TGTGCAAGTCGCTTAGGTCCGGAGAGGTACGAGCAGTACTTC. This rearrangement joins TRBV12-2 to TRBJ2-5; the table's D call of TRBD2 was not tested on the DNA. The end of the DNA aligns better with TRBJ2-7, so the J call may be wrong. TRBV12-2 is given as a pseudogene. This CDR3 comprises 14 residues.

The chain has TRBV5-1 and TRBJ2-2, with D perhaps assigned TRBD1 or TRBD2 (6 bases each). Germline V gene data show CDR1 as SGHRS and CDR2 as YFSETQ. V was trimmed by 4 bases and J by 0 bases, leaving 16 bases between them. The CDR3 consists of 17 residues. The CDR3 DNA follows: TGCGCCAGCAGCCCTGGGACTGGGGGCCCGAACACCGGGGAGCTGTTTTTT. It codes for CASSPGTGGPNTGELFF.

The CDR3 nucleotides are TGTGCCAGCAGTGAAGCAGGACAGGGCAAGCCCCAGCATTTT. Protein product: CASSEAGQGKPQHF. The chain uses TRBV6-1 and TRBJ1-5; 8 nucleotides agree with TRBD1. CDR1 MNHNS and CDR2 SASEGT come from the germline V gene. V lost 0 bases to trimming and J lost 8 bases; unmatched junction nucleotides: 3. The CDR3 runs 14 residues.

The chain joins TRBV5-6 to TRBJ2-3; 9 bases are shared with TRBD2. This CDR3 spans 16 amino acids. Germline V lookup: CDR1 SGHDT, CDR2 YYEEEE. The junction had 3 bases not matched to a gene; V was cut back by 0 bases and J by 1 base. CDR3 amino acids: CASSLAKRGGTDTQYF. Here the CDR3 DNA reads TGTGCCAGCAGCTTGGCCAAGCGGGGGGGCACAGATACGCAGTATTTT.

The V gene is TRBV28, the J gene TRBJ1-5; the match to TRBD1 covers 9 bases. Germline V lookup: CDR1 MDHEN, CDR2 SYDVKM. The V and J ends lost 10 bases and 2 bases, in that order; junction bases with no gene match: 6. CDR3 size: 14 residues. The CDR3 region is CATLTGGRNQPQHF. The CDR3 DNA follows: TGTGCCACCTTAACAGGGGGCCGCAATCAGCCCCAGCATTTT.

This clone was seen just once. The CDR3 sequence is CASGLESRRVGNTIYF. The CDR3 region has the DNA TGTGCTAGTGGTTTGGAGTCACGGAGAGTCGGAAACACCATATATTTT. The V gene is TRBV12-5, the J gene TRBJ1-3, with unresolved D. V lost 1 base and J lost 4, with 14 bases in between. Per germline, CDR1 LGHNT and CDR2 FRNRAP. This CDR3 spans 16 amino acids.

The rearrangement joins TRBV2 to TRBJ1-2; 8 bases map to TRBD1. The ends lost 6 bases at V and 8 bases at J; junction bases unmatched: 11. The CDR3 has 14 residues. Germline loops: CDR1 SNHLY, CDR2 FYNNEI. CDR3: CASSGQGQVGGYTF. As DNA, the CDR3 is TGTGCCAGCAGCGGACAGGGTCAAGTTGGAGGCTACACCTTC. Full variable domain (missing parts from reference TRBV2 and TRBJ1-2): EPEVTQTPSHQVTQMGQEVILRCVPISNHLYFYWYRQILGQKVEFLVSFYNNEISEKSEIFDDQFSVERPDGSNFTLKIRSTKLEDSAMYFCASSGQGQVGGYTFGSGTRLTVV.

The V and J genes are TRBV6-1 and TRBJ2-7, with no clear D. Germline CDR1 and CDR2: MNHNS and SASEGT. Trimming took off 1 base at V and 4 bases at J, with 11 bases between the two ends. This CDR3 contains 14 residues. The CDR3: CASSEVAPSYEQYF. Here the CDR3 DNA reads TGTGCCAGCAGTGAAGTGGCTCCTAGTTACGAGCAGTACTTC.

The V and J genes are TRBV5-1 and TRBJ1-3; tentatively, D is TRBD1 (6 bases). Between the trimmed V and J ends, which lost 4 bases and 8 bases, there was a span of 13 bases. The germline V gene has CDR1 SGHRS and CDR2 YFSETQ. This CDR3 contains 13 residues. The CDR3 region is CASSPRDTDTIYF. In nucleotides, the CDR3 is TGCGCCAGCAGCCCACGGGACACTGACACCATATATTTT.

The CDR3 DNA is TGCGCCAGCAGCCCCGGTTGGCTGAACACCGGGGAGCTGTTTTTT. Translated, it gives CASSPGWLNTGELFF. The chain carries TRBV5-1 and TRBJ2-2, with D unresolved. The CDR3 runs 15 residues. V lost 4 bases and J 1 base, leaving 11 bases between the germline ends. The germline V gene has CDR1 SGHRS and CDR2 YFSETQ.

The chain carries TRBV7-2 and TRBJ2-5; D possibly corresponds to TRBD2 (6 bases). Germline loops: CDR1 SGHTA, CDR2 FQGNSA. CDR3 length: 15 amino acids. Trimming shortened V by 7 bases and J by 12 bases, and 27 bases separated the two germline ends. The CDR3 DNA follows: TGTGCCAGCACCACGGACGAGATGTGGGGGGAGCAGAAGTACTTC. Its translation: CASTTDEMWGEQKYF.

The gene calls are TRBV7-8 and TRBJ2-7; TRBD2 agrees at 10 bases. V shed 2 bases and J 7 bases; nucleotides not matched to a gene: 5. Germline-derived CDR1 and CDR2 are SGHVS and FQNEAQ. CDR3 size: 14 residues. The CDR3 coding sequence is TGTGCCAGCAGCTTAACTAGCGGGGTCTTTGAGCAGTACTTC. Its translation: CASSLTSGVFEQYF.

The chain is built from TRBV18 and TRBJ1-1; D unresolved. The CDR3 is made up of 14 amino acids. Trimming took 1 base from V and 0 from J, leaving 6 bases between them. Germline-derived CDR1 and CDR2 are KGHSH and LQKENI. In DNA, the CDR3 is TGTGCCAGCTCACCACAGGAGGTGAACACTGAAGCTTTCTTT. Translating gives CASSPQEVNTEAFF.

This clone was detected only a few times. The rearrangement joins TRBV28 to TRBJ1-5; D uncertain. Germline lookup yields CDR1 MDHEN and CDR2 SYDVKM. CDR3 size: 14 residues. Trimming stripped 5 bases from V and 0 bases from J, with 8 bases between. The CDR3 loop is CASSKPNSNQPQHF. CDR3 in DNA: TGTGCCAGCAGTAAACCGAATAGCAATCAGCCCCAGCATTTT.

Comment on this clone: A read error may produce the germline difference seen at one junction end. Other DNA sequences in the same sample also yield this CDR3. The gene calls are TRBV19 and TRBJ2-2, with D perhaps matching TRBD2 (5 bases). This CDR3 is built from 14 residues. Germline V gene sequence: CDR1 LNHDA, CDR2 SQIVND (reference sequence). CDR3 DNA sequence: TGTGCCAGTAGTACAGCTTTGAACACCGGGGAGTTGTTTTTT. It encodes CASSTALNTGELFF.

This chain links TRBV5-5 with TRBJ2-2; D remains unclear. CDR3 length: 13 amino acids. The V and J ends lost 5 bases and 3 bases respectively, with 8 bases between them. CDR1 is SGHKS and CDR2 is YYEKEE in the germline V gene (reference sequence). For the CDR3, the DNA is TGTGCCAGCAGTTCTAGTCACACCGGGGAGCTGTTTTTT. It specifies CASSSSHTGELFF.

This clone is categorized as medium-sized (0.01 to 0.1%). The V and J genes are TRBV5-1 and TRBJ1-4, with D maybe TRBD1 (6 bases). Germline CDR1 reads SGHRS; CDR2 reads YFSETQ. Deletions cut 4 bases from V and 6 bases from J, with 13 bases between. The CDR3 runs to 14 residues. The CDR3 sequence is CASSVGQRDEKLFF. The CDR3 DNA sequence: TGCGCCAGCAGCGTCGGACAGAGGGATGAAAAACTGTTTTTT.

The chain links TRBV5-1 to TRBJ1-1; no reliable D call. The CDR3 totals 14 residues. In germline, CDR1 is SGHRS, CDR2 YFSETQ. V dropped 0 bases and J dropped 1 base, with 7 bases sitting between them. The CDR3 coding sequence is TGCGCCAGCAGCTTGGACAGCTCGAACACTGAAGCTTTCTTT. Translating it yields CASSLDSSNTEAFF.

In this sample, this clone turned up a few times. The V gene is TRBV6-1, the J gene TRBJ1-3, with D hard to call. The germline CDR1 and CDR2 sequences are MNHNS and SASEGT. Between the trimmed V and J ends, which lost 11 bases and 4 bases, there was a span of 15 bases. The CDR3 is made up of 13 amino acids. CDR3 in amino acids: CAAGAVSGNTIYF. The CDR3 nucleotides read TGTGCCGCGGGAGCCGTCTCGGGAAACACCATATATTTT.

The chain combines TRBV15 with TRBJ1-1, with D uncertain. Germline assignment: CDR1 LNHNV and CDR2 YYDKDF (reference sequence). V shed 5 bases and J shed 2 bases, with 9 bases lying between them. This CDR3 region has 13 residues. DNA of the CDR3: TGTGCCACCAGCCGGCAGAGCAACACTGAAGCTTTCTTT. Its protein is CATSRQSNTEAFF.

The chain combines TRBV23-1 with TRBJ1-3; tentative D call: TRBD1 (5 bases). TRBV23-1 is sorted into the ORF group, with uncertain function. This CDR3 is built from 19 residues. Trimming removed 6 bases from V and 0 bases from J, with 24 bases in between. The CDR3 sequence is CASSTSRGGSFISGNTIYF. The CDR3 coding sequence is TGCGCCAGCAGCACATCCCGGGGCGGATCTTTCATCTCTGGAAACACCATATATTTT.

This chain connects TRBV6-1 to TRBJ1-5; D may be TRBD1 (6 bases). CDR1 and CDR2 from the germline V gene are MNHNS and SASEGT. The V and J ends lost 6 bases and 6 bases respectively, with 18 bases between them. This CDR3 contains 15 residues. CDR3 DNA: TGTGCCAGCAGGGAGACAGGTACCATCTCTCAGCCCCAGCATTTT. The encoded protein is CASRETGTISQPQHF.

The gene calls are TRBV11-2 and TRBJ1-1; 7 nucleotides align to TRBD1. Germline V CDR1 and CDR2: SGHAT, FQNNGV. This CDR3 has 14 amino acids. With V trimmed by 4 bases and J by 8 bases, 10 bases remained unmatched. CDR3 protein: CASSSGTAVAEAFF. The CDR3 nucleotides are TGTGCCAGCAGCTCCGGGACAGCGGTCGCCGAAGCTTTCTTT. Together with reference TRBV11-2 and TRBJ1-1, the CDR3 gives the full variable domain: EAGVAQSPRYKIIEKRQSVAFWCNPISGHATLYWYQQILGQGPKLLIQFQNNGVVDDSQLPKDRFSAERLKGVDSTLKIQPAKLEDSAVYLCASSSGTAVAEAFFGQGTRLTVV.

The V call is TRBV9, the J call TRBJ2-6; 8 bases agree with TRBD1. Germline CDR1 is SGDLS and CDR2 is YYNGEE. The CDR3 has 17 amino acids. Trimming cost V 3 bases and J 0 bases; bases outside gene matches: 5. The CDR3 DNA reads as TGTGCCAGCAGCGCCCGGGACAGGCCCTCTGGGGCCAACGTCCTGACTTTC. Translating gives CASSARDRPSGANVLTF.